The 10 T cell receptor beta chains reported below all come from one sample, sequenced in a study of blood T cells in healthy people across ages (dated by TCRdb to the mid-2010s). Library preparation used 5' RACE. Sequencing was performed on an Illumina HiSeq 2500. The second PCR ran for roughly 6 to 11 cycles and used a J-beta primer mix along with a sample-barcoded 5' primer. TCRdb trimmed the raw reads at Q25, called clones with MiXCR and kept productive beta chains. Rows with a matching CDR3 protein are joined into one entry that keeps the most common DNA and genes. Present in this sample are approximately 810,000 distinct CDR3 sequences, roughly 34% of which were seen just once. The ten largest clones capture 10% to 15% of the sample. Material for sequencing was blood. These receptors all stem from a man between 18 and 29 years old in good health.

This clonotype was picked up a small number of times. The chain is built from TRBV20-1 and TRBJ2-5, with unresolved D. Trimming pared 0 bases from V and 3 bases from J, leaving 11 bases between. The length of the CDR3 is 14 residues. The germline V gene encodes CDR1 DFQATT and CDR2 SNEGSKA (reference sequence). CDR3 region: CSARDFRAEETQYF. In DNA, the CDR3 is TGCAGTGCTAGAGATTTTAGGGCGGAAGAGACCCAGTACTTC.

This clonotype was seen only a few times. The rearrangement links TRBV4-1 to TRBJ2-1; D not resolved. V lost 7 bases to trimming and J lost 4 bases, with 14 bases between them. Germline V gene sequence: CDR1 MGHRA, CDR2 YSYEKL. CDR3 length equals 14 residues. CDR3: CASTPVRGYNEQFF. In DNA, the CDR3 is TGCGCCAGCACCCCTGTTCGAGGTTACAATGAGCAGTTCTTC.

The genes are TRBV14 and TRBJ2-7; weak D call: TRBD1 (5 bases). The CDR3 extends over 12 amino acids. Deletions cut 1 base from V and 8 bases from J, with 9 bases between. Germline V CDR1 and CDR2: SGHDN, FVKESK. The CDR3 nucleotides read TGTGCCAGCAGCCAAGGCAGGGCCCAGCAGTACTTC. Its translation is CASSQGRAQQYF.

This clonotype was counted ten times or more. The CDR3 sequence: CASSDKTAKNIQYF. The DNA of the CDR3 is TGTGCCAGCAGTGACAAGACGGCCAAAAACATTCAGTACTTC. The chain uses TRBV25-1 and TRBJ2-4; D call uncertain. This CDR3 is built from 14 residues. Germline CDR1 and CDR2: MGHDK and SYGVNS. V shed 3 bases and J shed 1 base, with 7 bases lying between them.

The V and J genes are TRBV12-3 or TRBV12-4 and TRBJ1-5, with D possibly matching TRBD1 (5 bases). This CDR3 comprises 14 residues. The V gene lost 3 bases and the J gene lost 7 bases, with 13 bases spanning the gap. In DNA, the CDR3 is TGTGCCAGCAGTTTGCGACAGACAAGCCAGCCCCAGCATTTT. It specifies CASSLRQTSQPQHF.

A few counts support this clonotype. CDR3 in amino acids: CASSLGSRESEQYF. The CDR3 DNA sequence: TGCGCCAGCAGCTTGGGTTCCCGGGAGTCGGAGCAGTACTTC. The genes are TRBV5-1 and TRBJ2-7; the D gene is possibly TRBD2 (6 bases). Trimming cost V 0 bases and J 7 bases, with 14 bases left between them. This CDR3 has 14 residues. Germline loops: CDR1 SGHRS, CDR2 YFSETQ. Drawing the rest from reference TRBV5-1 and TRBJ2-7, the complete variable domain is KAGVTQTPRYLIKTRGQQVTLSCSPISGHRSVSWYQQTPGQGLQFLFEYFSETQRNKGNFPGRFSGRQFSNSRSEMNVSTLELGDSALYLCASSLGSRESEQYFGPGTRLTVT.

A note on this clonotype: This may arise from a read error, as a much more abundant clone is one base away. The chain combines TRBV28 with TRBJ1-2, with 8 bases identical to TRBD1. From germline, CDR1 is MDHEN and CDR2 SYDVKM. The CDR3 covers 15 residues. The junction had 13 bases not matched to a gene; V was cut back by 11 bases and J by 2 bases. CDR3 sequence: CAGRDRTGTNYGYTF. In nucleotides, the CDR3 is TGTGCCGGTAGGGACAGGACAGGGACGAACTATGGCTACACCTTC.

This clonotype was observed at least ten times. The chain joins TRBV5-1 to TRBJ2-1; either TRBD1 or TRBD2 may supply D (5 bases each). The CDR3 length is 14 residues. The V gene's germline CDR1 is SGHRS and CDR2 YFSETQ. Trimming left V 0 bases short and J 8 bases short, with 12 bases between. The CDR3: CASSLAGSVDEQFF. In nucleotides, the CDR3 is TGCGCCAGCAGCTTGGCAGGGAGCGTCGATGAGCAGTTCTTC.

At least ten counts were recorded for this clonotype. V gene TRBV12-3 or TRBV12-4 combines with J gene TRBJ2-5; 10 nucleotides line up with TRBD1. The CDR3 covers 14 residues. J lost 11 bases, V lost 5 bases, and 11 bases had no gene match. The CDR3 DNA reads as TGTGCCAGCAGTCCGGGACAGGGGACTATGCAGCAGTACTTC. Translation: CASSPGQGTMQQYF.

The V gene is TRBV7-2, the J gene TRBJ2-3; no definite D call. V lost 1 base and J 0 bases, leaving 14 bases between the germline ends. This CDR3 has 17 amino acids. Germline V gene sequence: CDR1 SGHTA, CDR2 FQGNSA. This chain's CDR3 is CASSLESAGSSTDTQYF. The CDR3 DNA reads as TGTGCCAGCAGCTTAGAGTCAGCCGGATCTAGCACAGATACGCAGTATTTT.